This TCR beta chain was obtained from a study of cytomegalovirus exposure and HLA in healthy donors. Whole-study context: Falling in the Caucasian-associated ancestry cluster were approximately 84% of under 450 genotyped donors.

The study's findings and limits: Available immune exposure information covered CMV serostatus only. A prior analysis recorded that most TCR beta V segments were productive about 87% or about 30% of the time.

The PCR ran on 60 Vbeta and 13 Jbeta primers. Measured with immunoSEQ multiplex PCR; TCRdb has only the in-frame clones, and not every one. The sample includes 140,000 or so clones, about 74% seen only once; the top ten take around 4.5%. Notes on this clone: Its matching antigen is unknown.

Per the germline V gene, CDR1 is SEHNR and CDR2 is FQNEAQ (reference sequence). With V trimmed by 6 bases and J by 3 bases, 10 bases remained unmatched. There are 15 residues in the CDR3. The J gene is TRBJ2-5, the V gene TRBV7-9, with TRBD2 matching 7 bases. This TCR was recovered from a man younger than 35 in good health and CMV-seropositive. Sequences were obtained from PBMCs. CDR3 sequence: CASSPPERGEETQYF. The CDR3 coding sequence is TGTGCCAGCAGTCCTCCGGAGCGGGGTGAAGAGACCCAGTACTTC.